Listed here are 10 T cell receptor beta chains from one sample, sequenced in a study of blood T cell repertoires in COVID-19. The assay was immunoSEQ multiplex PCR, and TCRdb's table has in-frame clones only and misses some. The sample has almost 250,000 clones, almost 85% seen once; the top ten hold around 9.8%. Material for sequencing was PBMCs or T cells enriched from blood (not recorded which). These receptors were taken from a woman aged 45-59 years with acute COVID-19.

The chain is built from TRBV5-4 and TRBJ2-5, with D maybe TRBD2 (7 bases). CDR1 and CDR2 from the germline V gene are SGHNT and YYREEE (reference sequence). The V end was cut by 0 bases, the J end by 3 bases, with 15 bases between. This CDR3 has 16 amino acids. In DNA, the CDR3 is TGTGCCAGCAGCTTGGACGGCTCGGGGGGCGAAGAGACCCAGTACTTC. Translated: CASSLDGSGGEETQYF.

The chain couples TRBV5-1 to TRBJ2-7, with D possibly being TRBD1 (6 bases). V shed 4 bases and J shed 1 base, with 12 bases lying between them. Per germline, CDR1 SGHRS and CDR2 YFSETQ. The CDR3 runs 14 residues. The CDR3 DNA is TGCGCCAGCAGCCCTCAGGGGATTTCCTACGAGCAGTACTTC. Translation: CASSPQGISYEQYF.

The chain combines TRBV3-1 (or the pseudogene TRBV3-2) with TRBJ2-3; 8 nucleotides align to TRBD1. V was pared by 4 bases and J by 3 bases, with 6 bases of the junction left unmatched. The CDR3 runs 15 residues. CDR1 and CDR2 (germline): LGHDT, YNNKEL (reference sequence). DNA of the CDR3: TGTGCCAGCAGCCCAGGGGGCACACGGACAGATACGCAGTATTTT. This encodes CASSPGGTRTDTQYF.

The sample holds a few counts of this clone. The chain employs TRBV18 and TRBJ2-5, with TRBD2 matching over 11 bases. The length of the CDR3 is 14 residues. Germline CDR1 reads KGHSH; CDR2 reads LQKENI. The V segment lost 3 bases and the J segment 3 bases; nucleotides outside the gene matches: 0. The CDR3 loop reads CASSPGLAEETQYF. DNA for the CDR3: TGTGCCAGCTCACCGGGACTAGCGGAAGAGACCCAGTACTTC.

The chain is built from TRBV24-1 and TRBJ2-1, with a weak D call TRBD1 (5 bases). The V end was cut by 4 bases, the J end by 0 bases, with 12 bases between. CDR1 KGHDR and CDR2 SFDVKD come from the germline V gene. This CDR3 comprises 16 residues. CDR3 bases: TGTGCCACCAGTGACCCCCAGGGTAGCTCCTACAATGAGCAGTTCTTC. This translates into CATSDPQGSSYNEQFF.

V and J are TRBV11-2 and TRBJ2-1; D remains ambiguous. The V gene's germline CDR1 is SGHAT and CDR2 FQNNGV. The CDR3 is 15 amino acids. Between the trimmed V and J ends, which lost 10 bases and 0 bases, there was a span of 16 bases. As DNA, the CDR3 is TGTGCCACGCAACGAGGAGCATTCTCCTACAATGAGCAGTTCTTC. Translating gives CATQRGAFSYNEQFF.

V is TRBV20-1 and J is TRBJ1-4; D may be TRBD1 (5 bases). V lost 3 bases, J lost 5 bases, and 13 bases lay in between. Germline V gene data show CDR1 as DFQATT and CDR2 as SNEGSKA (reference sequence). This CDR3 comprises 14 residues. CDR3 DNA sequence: TGCAGTGCTAGTGGGGGAGGATCGAATGAAAAACTGTTTTTT. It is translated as CSASGGGSNEKLFF.

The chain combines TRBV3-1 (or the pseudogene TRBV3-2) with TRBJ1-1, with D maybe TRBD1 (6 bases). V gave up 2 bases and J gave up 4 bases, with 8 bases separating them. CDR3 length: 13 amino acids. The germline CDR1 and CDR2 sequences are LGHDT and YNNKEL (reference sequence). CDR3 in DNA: TGTGCCAGCAGCCAACAGGGGCTCACTGAAGCTTTCTTT. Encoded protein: CASSQQGLTEAFF.

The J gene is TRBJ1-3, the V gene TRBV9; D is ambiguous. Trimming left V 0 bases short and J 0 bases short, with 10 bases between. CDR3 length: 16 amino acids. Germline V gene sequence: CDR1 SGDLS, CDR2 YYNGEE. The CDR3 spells CASSVGAQGSGNTIYF. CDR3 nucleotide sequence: TGTGCCAGCAGCGTAGGGGCCCAAGGCTCTGGAAACACCATATATTTT. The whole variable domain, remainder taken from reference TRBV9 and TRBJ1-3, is DSGVTQTPKHLITATGQRVTLRCSPRSGDLSVYWYQQSLDQGLQFLIQYYNGEERAKGNILERFSAQQFPDLHSELNLSSLELGDSALYFCASSVGAQGSGNTIYFGEGSWLTVV.

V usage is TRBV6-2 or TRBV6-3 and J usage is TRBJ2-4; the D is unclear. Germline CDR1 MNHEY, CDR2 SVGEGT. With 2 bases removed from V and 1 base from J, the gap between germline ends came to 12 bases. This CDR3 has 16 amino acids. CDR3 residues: CASSYRGDGAKNIQYF. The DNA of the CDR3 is TGTGCCAGCAGTTACCGAGGTGACGGGGCCAAAAACATTCAGTACTTC.